Sequencing of this T cell receptor (beta chain) was carried out in a study of blood T cell repertoires in COVID-19. The V gene's germline CDR1 is KGHSH and CDR2 LQKENI. This CDR3 contains 17 residues. J lost 3 bases, V lost 2 bases, and 6 bases had no gene match. Assay: immunoSEQ multiplex PCR; the TCRdb copy retains only in-frame clones and omits some. The sample contains roughly 330,000 clones, around 90% of which appear only once. The origin of this receptor is a man aged 30 to 39 with COVID-19, enrolled during active disease. The chain recombines TRBV18 with TRBJ1-6, with 8 nucleotides matching TRBD1. The specimen sequenced was peripheral blood. CDR3: CASSPVGTGIYNSPLHF. Here the CDR3 DNA reads TGTGCCAGCTCACCAGTCGGGACAGGAATCTATAATTCACCCCTCCACTTT.